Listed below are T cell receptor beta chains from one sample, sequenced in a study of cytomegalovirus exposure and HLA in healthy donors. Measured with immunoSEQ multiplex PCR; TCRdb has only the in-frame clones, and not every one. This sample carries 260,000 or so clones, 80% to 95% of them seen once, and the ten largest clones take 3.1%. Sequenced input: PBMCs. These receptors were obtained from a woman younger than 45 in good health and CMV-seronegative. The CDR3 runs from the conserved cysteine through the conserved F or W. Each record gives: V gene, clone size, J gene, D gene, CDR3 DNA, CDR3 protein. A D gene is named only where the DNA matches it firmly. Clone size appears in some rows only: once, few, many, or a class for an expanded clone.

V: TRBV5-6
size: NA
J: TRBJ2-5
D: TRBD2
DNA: TGTGCCAGCAGCTTTGGGGGGGGTCAAGAGACCCAGTACTTC
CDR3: CASSFGGGQETQYF

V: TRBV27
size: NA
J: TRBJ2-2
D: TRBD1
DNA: TGTGCCAGCAGTCCGCTCCGGGACAGGGGCACCGGGGAGCTGTTTTTT
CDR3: CASSPLRDRGTGELFF

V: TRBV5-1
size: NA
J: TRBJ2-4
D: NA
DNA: TGCGCCAGCAGCTTTCGAGGCGGACTAGCCAAAAACATTCAGTACTTC
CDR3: CASSFRGGLAKNIQYF

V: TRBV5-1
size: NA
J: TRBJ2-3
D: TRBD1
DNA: TGCGCCAGCAGCGCGTACTGGGACAGGGATGGAGTTACGCAGTATTTT
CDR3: CASSAYWDRDGVTQYF

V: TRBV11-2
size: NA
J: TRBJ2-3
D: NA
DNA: TGTGCCAGCAGCCCCTTAGCCGATACGCAGTATTTT
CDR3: CASSPLADTQYF

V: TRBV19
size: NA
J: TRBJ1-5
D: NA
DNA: TGTGCCAGTATGGGGGGCAATCAGCCCCAGCATTTT
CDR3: CASMGGNQPQHF

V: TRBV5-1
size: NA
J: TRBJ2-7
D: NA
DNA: TGCGCCAGCAGCTTGGATATGTACGAGCAGTACTTC
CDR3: CASSLDMYEQYF

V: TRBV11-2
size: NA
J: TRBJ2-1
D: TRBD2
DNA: TGTGCCAGCAGCACTCCTCCGGGGGGGACCTACAATGAGCAGTTCTTC
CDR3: CASSTPPGGTYNEQFF

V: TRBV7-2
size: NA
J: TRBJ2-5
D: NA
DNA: TGTGCCAGCAGCTTAGCGAGTAACCAAGAGACCCAGTACTTC
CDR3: CASSLASNQETQYF

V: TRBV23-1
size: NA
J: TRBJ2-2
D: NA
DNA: TGCGCCAGCAGTATCGCAGGGGATGACACCGGGGAGCTGTTTTTT
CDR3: CASSIAGDDTGELFF

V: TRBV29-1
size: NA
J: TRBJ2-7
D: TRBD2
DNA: TGCAGCGTTGAACCCGGGACTAGCGGATCCTACGAGCAGTACTTC
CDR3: CSVEPGTSGSYEQYF

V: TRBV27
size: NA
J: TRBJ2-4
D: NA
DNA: TGTGCCAGCATCGGTCTAGAAAACATTCAGTACTTC
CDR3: CASIGLENIQYF

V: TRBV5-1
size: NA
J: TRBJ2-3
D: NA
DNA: TGCGCCAGCAGCTATATTGGGCCGGGCTCAGATACGCAGTATTTT
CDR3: CASSYIGPGSDTQYF

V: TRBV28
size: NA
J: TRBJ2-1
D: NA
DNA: TGTGCCAGCATTTCGACTAACAGGAATGAGCAGTTCTTC
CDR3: CASISTNRNEQFF

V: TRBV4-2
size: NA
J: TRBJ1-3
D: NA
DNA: TGTGCCAGCAGCCAAGTTGCTGGAAACACCATATATTTT
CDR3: CASSQVAGNTIYF

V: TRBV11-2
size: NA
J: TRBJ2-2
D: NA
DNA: TGTGCCAGCAGCTTACTGAACACCGGGGAGCTGTTTTTT
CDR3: CASSLLNTGELFF

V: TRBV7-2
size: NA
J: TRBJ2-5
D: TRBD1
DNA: TGTGCCAGCAGCTTAGTCCGACAGGGCCTAGAGACCCAGTACTTC
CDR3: CASSLVRQGLETQYF

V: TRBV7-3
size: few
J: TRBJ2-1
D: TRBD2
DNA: TGTGCCAGCAGCCCTACGGGGGGAAATGAGCAGTTCTTC
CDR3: CASSPTGGNEQFF

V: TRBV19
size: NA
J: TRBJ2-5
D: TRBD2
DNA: TGTGCCAGTAGCACAGGGATAAGCGGGGGGACCCAGTACTTC
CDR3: CASSTGISGGTQYF

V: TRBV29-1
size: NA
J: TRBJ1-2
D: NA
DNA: TGCAGCGTTGGGGGAGGGGCCAACTATGGCTACACCTTC
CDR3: CSVGGGANYGYTF

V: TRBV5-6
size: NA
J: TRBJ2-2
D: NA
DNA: TGTGCCAGCAGCTTGCGGGACCTCAGATCCTTGACCGGGGAGCTGTTTTTT
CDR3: CASSLRDLRSLTGELFF

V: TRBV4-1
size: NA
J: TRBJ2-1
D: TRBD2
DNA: TGCGCCAGCAGCACCCTAGCGGACTTCTACAATGAGCAGTTCTTC
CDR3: CASSTLADFYNEQFF

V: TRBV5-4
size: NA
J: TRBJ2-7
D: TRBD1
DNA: TGTGCCAGCAGCTGGGGGACAGGGGGCTCCGAGCAGTACTTC
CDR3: CASSWGTGGSEQYF

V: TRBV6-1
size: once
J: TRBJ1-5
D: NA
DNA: TGTGCCAGCAGTGAAGATGCTCGGGTTCGGCCCCAGCATTTT
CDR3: CASSEDARVRPQHF

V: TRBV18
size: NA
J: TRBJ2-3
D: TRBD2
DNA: TGTGCCAGCTCACCACTGCCAGCGGGAGTGACAGATACGCAGTATTTT
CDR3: CASSPLPAGVTDTQYF

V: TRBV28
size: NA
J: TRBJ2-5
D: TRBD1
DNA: TGTGCCAGCAGTTCATCCGGGACAGGGGTAAGGGAGACCCAGTACTTC
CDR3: CASSSSGTGVRETQYF

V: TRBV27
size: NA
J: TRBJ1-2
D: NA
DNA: TGTGCCAGCTCCCCTGGGGTAGGCTACACCTTC
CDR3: CASSPGVGYTF

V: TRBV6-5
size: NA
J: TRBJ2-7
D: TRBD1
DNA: TGTGCCAGCAGGGAGGGTGGACAGGGGATCTACGAGCAGTACTTC
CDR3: CASREGGQGIYEQYF

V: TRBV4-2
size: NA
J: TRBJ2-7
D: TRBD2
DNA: TGTGCCAGCAGCCAAGGACTAGCGGGAGTTGGGGGCTCTTACGAGCAGTACTTC
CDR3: CASSQGLAGVGGSYEQYF

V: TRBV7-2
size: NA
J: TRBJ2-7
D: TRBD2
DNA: TGTGCCAGCAGCTTAGGGCTAGCGGGAGGAATGCAGTACTTC
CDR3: CASSLGLAGGMQYF

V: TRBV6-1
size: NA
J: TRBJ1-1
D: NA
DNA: TGTGCCAGCATCGGGGGCTCAGCGCCGGGACGGGCTTTCTTT
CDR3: CASIGGSAPGRAFF

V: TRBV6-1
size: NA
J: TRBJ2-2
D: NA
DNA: TGTGCCAGCATAGACAGTCCCGAGGAGCTGTTTTTT
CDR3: CASIDSPEELFF

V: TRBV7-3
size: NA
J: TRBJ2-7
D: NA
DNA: TGTGCCAGCAGCTTAACGGTGACCTCCGAGCAGTACTTC
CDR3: CASSLTVTSEQYF

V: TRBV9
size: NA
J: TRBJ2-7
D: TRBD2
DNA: TGTGCCAGCAGCGTAGGAGCGGGAGCGTTCCACGAGCAGTACTTC
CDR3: CASSVGAGAFHEQYF

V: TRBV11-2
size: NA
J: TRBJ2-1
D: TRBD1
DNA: TGTGCCAGCAGCTTTAGGACAGGGGGCCGTTACAATGAGCAGTTCTTC
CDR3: CASSFRTGGRYNEQFF

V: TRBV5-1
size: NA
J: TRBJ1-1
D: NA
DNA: TGCGCCAGCAGCTTGAACACCCCGGGACCTAACACTGAAGCTTTCTTT
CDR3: CASSLNTPGPNTEAFF

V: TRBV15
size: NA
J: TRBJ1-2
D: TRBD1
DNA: TGTGCCACCAGCGTAGGGACAGGGGGCGGCTATGGCTACACCTTC
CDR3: CATSVGTGGGYGYTF

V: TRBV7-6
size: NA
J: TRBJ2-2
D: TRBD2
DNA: TGTGCCAGCAGCCCTTACGTCCTAGCGGGACCTTCGGAAAACACCGGGGAGCTGTTTTTT
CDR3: CASSPYVLAGPSENTGELFF

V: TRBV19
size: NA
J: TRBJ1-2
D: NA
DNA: TGTGCCAGTGGGCGCTATGGCTACACCTTC
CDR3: CASGRYGYTF

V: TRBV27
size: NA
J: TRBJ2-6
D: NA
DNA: TGTGCCACGGCAGGCCGCTCTGGGGCCAACGTCCTGACTTTC
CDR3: CATAGRSGANVLTF

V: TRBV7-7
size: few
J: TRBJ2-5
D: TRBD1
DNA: TGTGCCAGCAGCTTAACCGACAGGGTACAAGAGACCCAGTACTTC
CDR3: CASSLTDRVQETQYF

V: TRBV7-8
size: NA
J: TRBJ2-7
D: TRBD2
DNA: TGTGCCAGCAGCTTACCGGGACTAGTTAAAGCCTTAGACTTC
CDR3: CASSLPGLVKALDF

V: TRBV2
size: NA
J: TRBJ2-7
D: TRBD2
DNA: TGTGCCAGCAGTGATCAGCCAGCGGGAGTATCCGGCTACGAGCAGTACTTC
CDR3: CASSDQPAGVSGYEQYF

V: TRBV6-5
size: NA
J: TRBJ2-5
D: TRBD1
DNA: TGTGCCAGCAGTTACCTAGGACAGGGCAGGGGAGAGACCCAGTACTTC
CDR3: CASSYLGQGRGETQYF

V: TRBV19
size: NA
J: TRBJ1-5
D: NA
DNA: TGTGCCAGTAGTATAGGAGGTCTTAGCAATCAGCCCCAGCATTTT
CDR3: CASSIGGLSNQPQHF

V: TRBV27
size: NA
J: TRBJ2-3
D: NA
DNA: TGTGCCAGCAGTACACAGGGAGGCCTTAGCACAGATACGCAGTATTTT
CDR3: CASSTQGGLSTDTQYF

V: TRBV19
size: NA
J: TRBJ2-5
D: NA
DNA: TGTGCCAGCACAGCCGGGAACCAAGAGACCCAGTACTTC
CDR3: CASTAGNQETQYF

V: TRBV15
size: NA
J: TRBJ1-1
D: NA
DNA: TGTGCCACCAGCAGAGAAAGGAACACTGAAGCTTTCTTT
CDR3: CATSRERNTEAFF

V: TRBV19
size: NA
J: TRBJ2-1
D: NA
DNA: TGTGCCAGTACGGGCAGGCTTTACAATGAGCAGTTCTTC
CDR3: CASTGRLYNEQFF

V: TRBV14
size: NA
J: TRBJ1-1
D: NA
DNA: TGTGCCAGCAGCCAAGAAATAACGGTGAACACTGAAGCTTTCTTT
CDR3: CASSQEITVNTEAFF

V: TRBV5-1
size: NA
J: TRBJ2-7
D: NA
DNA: TGCGCCAGCAGCTTGGAGGGTCCCGTGGCTGGCGAGCAGTACTTC
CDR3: CASSLEGPVAGEQYF

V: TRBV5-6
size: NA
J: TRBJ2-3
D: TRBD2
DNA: TGTGCCAGCAGCATACCGGGACTAGCACTCACAGATACGCAGTATTTT
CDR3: CASSIPGLALTDTQYF

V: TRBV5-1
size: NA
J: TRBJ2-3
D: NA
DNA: TGCGCCAGCAGCTTGGCAGGGAGCGACACAGATACGCAGTATTTT
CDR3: CASSLAGSDTDTQYF

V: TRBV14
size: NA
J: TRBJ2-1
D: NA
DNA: TGTGCCAGCAGCCACTATTACAATGAGCAGTTCTTC
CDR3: CASSHYYNEQFF

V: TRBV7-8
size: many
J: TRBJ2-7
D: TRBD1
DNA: TGTGCCAGCCGAACACGGACAGGGGGCCGCGAGCAGTACTTC
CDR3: CASRTRTGGREQYF

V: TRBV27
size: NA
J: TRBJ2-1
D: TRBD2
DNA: TGTGCCAGCAGTTCGGAGGGACTAGCGGGCCCCAATGAGCAGTTCTTC
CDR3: CASSSEGLAGPNEQFF

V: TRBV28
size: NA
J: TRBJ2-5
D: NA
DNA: TGTGCCAGCAGTTTTCGGGGGGCCAGGGAGTCCCAAGAGACCCAGTACTTC
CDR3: CASSFRGARESQETQYF